These 24 T cell receptor beta chains were sequenced from one sample in a study of cytomegalovirus exposure and HLA in healthy donors. The PCR used 60 Vbeta and 13 Jbeta primers. Sequenced by immunoSEQ multiplex PCR; TCRdb stores in-frame clones only, minus some. The table records about 190,000 clones, 75% to 90% of them present only once. Material: PBMCs. These receptors all stem from a woman aged 18-29 years in good health and CMV-seronegative.

As regards this clone: One end of the junction is discordant with germline, which a read error may explain. The sample contains more than one DNA sequence encoding this CDR3. CDR3 bases: TGTGCTAGCAGTTACTTCGGAGACAGGGGCACCGGGGAGCTGTTTTTT. Encoded protein: CASSYFGDRGTGELFF. The genes are TRBV6-5 and TRBJ2-2; 8 positions agree with TRBD1. CDR3 length: 16 residues. The germline V gene encodes CDR1 MNHEY and CDR2 SVGAGI.

The rearrangement uses TRBV29-1 and TRBJ1-6, with a possible D match to TRBD1 (6 bases). Germline-derived CDR1 and CDR2 are SQVTM and ANQGSEA. The CDR3 is 17 residues long. Trimming took off 4 bases at V and 11 bases at J, with 27 bases between the two ends. In DNA, the CDR3 is TGCAGCGTTGCTTTGGGGCAGGGGATCCGTGGGTGGCCACCCCTCCACTTT. Amino acid sequence: CSVALGQGIRGWPPLHF.

V and J are TRBV18 and TRBJ1-2; TRBD1 agrees at 7 bases. Germline loops: CDR1 KGHSH, CDR2 LQKENI. The CDR3 loop spans 13 amino acids. V gave up 3 bases and J gave up 5 bases; unmatched junction bases: 3. CDR3 coding DNA: TGTGCCAGCTCACCCGGGGGACAGTATGGCTACACCTTC. Protein product: CASSPGGQYGYTF. Filled out from reference TRBV18 and TRBJ1-2, the complete variable domain reads NAGVMQNPRHLVRRRGQEARLRCSPMKGHSHVYWYRQLPEEGLKFMVYLQKENIIDESGMPKERFSAEFPKEGPSILRIQQVVRGDSAAYFCASSPGGQYGYTFGSGTRLTVV.

The chain uses TRBV7-6 and TRBJ2-1, with TRBD2 matching over 10 bases. Germline assignment: CDR1 SGHVS and CDR2 FNYEAQ. The CDR3 extends over 16 amino acids. Trimming took 1 base from V and 2 from J; bases not matched to a gene: 2. The CDR3 here is CASSLGTSGAYNEQFF. The CDR3 DNA follows: TGTGCCAGCAGCTTAGGAACTAGCGGGGCCTACAATGAGCAGTTCTTC.

The rearrangement uses TRBV6-5 and TRBJ2-3, with D tentatively TRBD2 (6 bases). Trimming shortened V by 4 bases and J by 11 bases, and 13 bases separated the two germline ends. The CDR3 contains 12 residues. Germline V CDR1 and CDR2: MNHEY, SVGAGI. In DNA, the CDR3 is TGTGCCAGCAGTTCAACGGGACTGTTGCAGTATTTT. This codes for CASSSTGLLQYF.

This clone was detected a few times. The chain recombines TRBV2 with TRBJ1-3, with 10 bases identical to TRBD1. J gave up 2 bases and V 10 bases, and 5 bases lay outside the gene matches. The CDR3 length is 14 residues. Germline-derived CDR1 and CDR2 are SNHLY and FYNNEI. The CDR3 spells CATGQGITGNTIYF. The CDR3 DNA is TGTGCCACGGGACAGGGGATAACTGGAAACACCATATATTTT. The whole variable domain, remainder taken from reference TRBV2 and TRBJ1-3, is EPEVTQTPSHQVTQMGQEVILRCVPISNHLYFYWYRQILGQKVEFLVSFYNNEISEKSEIFDDQFSVERPDGSNFTLKIRSTKLEDSAMYFCATGQGITGNTIYFGEGSWLTVV.

A note on this clone: The junction does not match germline at one end; this may be a read error. The J gene is TRBJ1-2, the V gene TRBV7-9; 7 bases line up with TRBD1. Germline-derived CDR1 and CDR2 are SEHNR and FQNEAQ (reference sequence). The CDR3 loop spans 13 amino acids. CDR3 DNA sequence: TGTTCCAGCAGCTTAGCTACAGGGGCTGGCTACACCTTC. Translating gives CSSSLATGAGYTF.

The chain couples TRBV5-1 to TRBJ1-1; D ambiguous. The length of the CDR3 is 15 residues. Trimming left V 0 bases short and J 1 base short, with 10 bases between. Germline V gene sequence: CDR1 SGHRS, CDR2 YFSETQ. The CDR3 nucleotides are TGCGCCAGCAGCTTGGATCTATACCCGAACACTGAAGCTTTCTTT. Protein sequence: CASSLDLYPNTEAFF.

This chain joins TRBV5-1 and TRBJ1-3; 7 positions match TRBD1. Losses at the gene ends were 4 bases for V and 0 bases for J; bases not matched to a gene: 7. CDR1 is SGHRS, CDR2 YFSETQ, per germline. This CDR3 is built from 16 residues. In nucleotides, the CDR3 is TGCGCCAGCAGCCCCGGGACAGCCTCCTCTGGAAACACCATATATTTT. Its translation is CASSPGTASSGNTIYF.

This clone was observed a few times. The rearrangement joins TRBV4-1 to TRBJ2-7; TRBD2 is a possible D gene (5 bases). This CDR3 comprises 16 residues. V was clipped by 0 bases and J by 1 base, with 13 bases between them. The germline V gene has CDR1 MGHRA and CDR2 YSYEKL. The CDR3: CASSQDLRVGSYEQYF. Written as DNA, the CDR3 is TGCGCCAGCAGCCAAGATCTGAGGGTTGGGTCCTACGAGCAGTACTTC.

The chain carries TRBV6-1 and TRBJ1-1; D call uncertain. The CDR3 is 14 residues long. Trimming left V 3 bases short and J 5 bases short, with 13 bases between. Germline-derived CDR1 and CDR2 are MNHNS and SASEGT. CDR3 coding DNA: TGTGCCAGCAGTGAGACCCCAGAGAGGACTGAAGCTTTCTTT. Protein product: CASSETPERTEAFF.

The chain couples TRBV4-1 to TRBJ1-4, with no clear D. Deletions cut 0 bases from V and 8 bases from J, with 13 bases between. The CDR3 has 15 residues. The V gene's germline CDR1 is MGHRA and CDR2 YSYEKL. The CDR3 DNA reads as TGCGCCAGCAGCCAAGACCCTAGAGAGGAGGAAAAACTGTTTTTT. Its protein is CASSQDPREEEKLFF.

For this clone: The sample has other DNA sequences that encode this CDR3 too. This sequence joins TRBV14 and TRBJ2-5, with D tentatively TRBD1 (5 bases). Trimming cost V 1 base and J 5 bases, with 5 bases left between them. The germline gives CDR1 SGHDN, CDR2 FVKESK. There are 12 residues in the CDR3. CDR3 loop: CASSQGGETQYF. CDR3 in DNA: TGTGCCAGCAGCCAAGGGGGCGAGACCCAGTACTTC. The entire variable domain, with the rest obtained from reference TRBV14 and TRBJ2-5, is as follows: EAGVTQFPSHSVIEKGQTVTLRCDPISGHDNLYWYRRVMGKEIKFLLHFVKESKQDESGMPNNRFLAERTGGTYSTLKVQPAELEDSGVYFCASSQGGETQYFGPGTRLLVL.

The V and J genes are TRBV18 and TRBJ2-2, with 8 nucleotides matching TRBD2. The CDR3 extends over 15 amino acids. The ends lost 4 bases at V and 3 bases at J; junction bases unmatched: 4. Germline CDR1 KGHSH, CDR2 LQKENI. The CDR3 coding sequence is TGTGCCAGCTCACGGGCGGGAGGAGACACCGGGGAGCTGTTTTTT. Encoded protein: CASSRAGGDTGELFF.

The chain links TRBV19 to TRBJ2-2, with D possibly matching TRBD2 (6 bases). The ends were cut back, 3 bases at V and 0 bases at J, with 11 bases in the middle. Germline V gene lookup returns CDR1 LNHDA and CDR2 SQIVND (reference sequence). The CDR3 consists of 16 residues. CDR3 sequence reads: CASSIPGGANTGELFF. As DNA, the CDR3 is TGTGCCAGTAGTATTCCTGGCGGGGCGAACACCGGGGAGCTGTTTTTT.

The rearrangement uses TRBV5-1 and TRBJ2-5, with TRBD2 as a possible D gene (6 bases). The assigned J gene may be wrong: the sequence end matches TRBJ2-7 better. The germline gives CDR1 SGHRS, CDR2 YFSETQ. The CDR3 sequence is 16 residues long. DNA for the CDR3: TGCGCCAGCAGCTTGGATGGGCGGGAAGGATCCTACGAGCAGTACTTC. Translated: CASSLDGREGSYEQYF.

V usage is TRBV2 and J usage is TRBJ2-1; TRBD2 aligns across 11 bases. This CDR3 is built from 14 residues. Germline V lookup: CDR1 SNHLY, CDR2 FYNNEI. Trimming cost V 7 bases and J 4 bases; bases outside gene matches: 3. The CDR3 protein is CASIGTSGYNEQFF. The DNA of the CDR3 is TGTGCCAGCATTGGGACTAGCGGATACAATGAGCAGTTCTTC.

The chain uses TRBV4-1 and TRBJ1-1; 8 positions agree with TRBD1. This CDR3 spans 17 amino acids. The germline gives CDR1 MGHRA, CDR2 YSYEKL. V was pared by 0 bases and J by 1 base, with 7 bases of the junction left unmatched. The DNA of the CDR3 is TGCGCCAGCAGCCAAGAGCCTCTGACAGGGGAGAACACTGAAGCTTTCTTT. Its protein product is CASSQEPLTGENTEAFF.

The chain has TRBV5-1 and TRBJ2-3, with TRBD1 identical over 7 bases. Germline values: CDR1 SGHRS, CDR2 YFSETQ. The length of the CDR3 is 15 residues. V lost 0 bases, J lost 2 bases, and 3 bases stayed unmatched. CDR3 amino acids: CASSLGGGPTDTQYF. CDR3 DNA sequence: TGCGCCAGCAGCTTGGGAGGGGGCCCCACAGATACGCAGTATTTT.

V is TRBV7-9 and J is TRBJ1-2; 9 positions match TRBD1. V shed 5 bases and J 4 bases; nucleotides not matched to a gene: 5. The CDR3 covers 14 residues. Germline CDR1 and CDR2: SEHNR and FQNEAQ (reference sequence). DNA of the CDR3: TGTGCCAGCAGCCACAGGGGGCCGGGCTATGGCTACACCTTC. This sequence encodes CASSHRGPGYGYTF.

The gene calls are TRBV30 and TRBJ2-7; D may be TRBD1 (6 bases). V lost 0 bases, J lost 3 bases, and 9 bases lay in between. Germline values: CDR1 GTSNPN, CDR2 SVGIG (reference sequence). This CDR3 is built from 13 residues. CDR3 loop: CAWSVRTDYEQYF. The DNA for the CDR3 is TGTGCCTGGAGTGTAAGGACAGACTACGAGCAGTACTTC.

This chain uses TRBV27 with TRBJ2-3; D is possibly TRBD1 (7 bases). Germline-derived CDR1 and CDR2 are MNHEY and SMNVEV (reference sequence). V dropped 4 bases and J dropped 4 bases, with 18 bases sitting between them. The CDR3 length is 16 residues. The CDR3, as DNA: TGTGCCAGCAGTTCCCCGGCTACCAGGGGGGCAGATACGCAGTATTTT. Translating it yields CASSSPATRGADTQYF.

V and J are TRBV5-1 and TRBJ2-1, with D possibly matching TRBD2 (5 bases). Germline V CDR1 and CDR2: SGHRS, YFSETQ. CDR3 size: 12 residues. V dropped 2 bases and J dropped 9 bases, with 9 bases sitting between them. CDR3 sequence: CASSFYEGEQFF. The DNA for the CDR3 is TGCGCCAGCAGCTTTTATGAGGGTGAGCAGTTCTTC.

J is TRBJ2-5 and V is TRBV6-1, with D unresolved. V lost 2 bases and J 5 bases, leaving 6 bases between the germline ends. The CDR3 has 12 residues. CDR1 MNHNS and CDR2 SASEGT come from the germline V gene. This CDR3 reads CASSEQLETQYF. The CDR3 DNA reads as TGTGCCAGCAGTGAACAGTTGGAGACCCAGTACTTC.